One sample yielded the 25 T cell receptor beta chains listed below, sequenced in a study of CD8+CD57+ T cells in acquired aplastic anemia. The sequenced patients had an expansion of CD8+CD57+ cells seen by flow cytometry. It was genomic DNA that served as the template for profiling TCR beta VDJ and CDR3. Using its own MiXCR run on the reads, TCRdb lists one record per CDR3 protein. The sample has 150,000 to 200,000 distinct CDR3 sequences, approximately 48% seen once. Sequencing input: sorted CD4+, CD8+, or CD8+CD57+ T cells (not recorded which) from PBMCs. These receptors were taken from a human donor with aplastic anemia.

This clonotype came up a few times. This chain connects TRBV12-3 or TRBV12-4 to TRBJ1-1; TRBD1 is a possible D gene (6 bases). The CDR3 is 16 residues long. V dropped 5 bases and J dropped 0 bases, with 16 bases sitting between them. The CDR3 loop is CASSPSRGYMNTEAFF. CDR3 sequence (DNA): TGTGCCAGCAGTCCCTCTAGGGGGTATATGAACACTGAAGCTTTCTTT.

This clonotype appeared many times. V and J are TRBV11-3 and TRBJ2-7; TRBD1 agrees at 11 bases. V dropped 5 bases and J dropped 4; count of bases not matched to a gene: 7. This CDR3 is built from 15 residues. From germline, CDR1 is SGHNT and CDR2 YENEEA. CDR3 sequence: CASSPSGTGGYEQYF. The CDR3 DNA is TGTGCCAGCAGCCCCTCCGGGACAGGGGGATACGAGCAGTACTTC.

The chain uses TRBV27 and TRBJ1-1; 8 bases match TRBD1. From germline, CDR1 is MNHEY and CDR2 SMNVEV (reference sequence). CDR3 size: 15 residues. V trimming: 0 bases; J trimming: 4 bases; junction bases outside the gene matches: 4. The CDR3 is CASSLSSTGGTEAFF. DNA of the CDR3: TGTGCCAGCAGTTTATCCAGTACAGGGGGCACTGAAGCTTTCTTT.

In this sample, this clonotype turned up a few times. CDR3 amino acids: CASSQQGRGYTF. Here the CDR3 DNA reads TGTGCCAGCAGCCAGCAGGGAAGGGGCTACACCTTC. This chain connects TRBV3-1 to TRBJ1-2; D might be TRBD1 (5 bases). The CDR3 length is 12 residues. Germline V gene lookup returns CDR1 LGHDT and CDR2 YNNKEL (reference sequence). V was shortened by 3 bases and J by 8 bases, with 10 bases between the two germline ends.

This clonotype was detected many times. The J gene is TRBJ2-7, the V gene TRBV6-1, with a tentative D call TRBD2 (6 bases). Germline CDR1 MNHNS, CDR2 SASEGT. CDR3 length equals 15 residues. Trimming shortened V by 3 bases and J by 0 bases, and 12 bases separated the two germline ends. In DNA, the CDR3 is TGTGCCAGCAGTGATACTAGCAGAAGCTCCTACGAGCAGTACTTC. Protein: CASSDTSRSSYEQYF.

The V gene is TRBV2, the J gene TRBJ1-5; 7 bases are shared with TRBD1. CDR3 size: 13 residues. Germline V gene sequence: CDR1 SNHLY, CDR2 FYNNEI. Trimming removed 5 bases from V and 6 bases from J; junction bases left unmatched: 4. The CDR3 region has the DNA TGTGCCAGCAGTAGACAGGGAGCTCAGCCCCAGCATTTT. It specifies CASSRQGAQPQHF.

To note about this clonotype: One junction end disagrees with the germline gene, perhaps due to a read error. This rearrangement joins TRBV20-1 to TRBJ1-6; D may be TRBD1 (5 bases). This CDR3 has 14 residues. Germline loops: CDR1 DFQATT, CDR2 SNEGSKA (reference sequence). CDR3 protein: CSARLGRFNPPLHF. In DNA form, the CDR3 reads TGCAGTGCTAGATTGGGACGGTTTAATCCACCCCTCCACTTT.

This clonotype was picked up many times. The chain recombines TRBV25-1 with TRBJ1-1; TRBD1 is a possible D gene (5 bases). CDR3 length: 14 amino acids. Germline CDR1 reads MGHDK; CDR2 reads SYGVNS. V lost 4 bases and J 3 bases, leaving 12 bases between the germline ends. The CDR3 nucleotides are TGTGCCAGCAGTGTTGGGGGAAGCTACACTGAAGCTTTCTTT. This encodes CASSVGGSYTEAFF.

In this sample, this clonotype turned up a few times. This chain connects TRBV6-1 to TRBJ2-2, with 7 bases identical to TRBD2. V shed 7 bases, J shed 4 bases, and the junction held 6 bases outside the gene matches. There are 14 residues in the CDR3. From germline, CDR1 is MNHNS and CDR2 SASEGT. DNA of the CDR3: TGTGCCAGCACCGGACTAGTACGCACCGGGGAGCTGTTTTTT. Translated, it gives CASTGLVRTGELFF.

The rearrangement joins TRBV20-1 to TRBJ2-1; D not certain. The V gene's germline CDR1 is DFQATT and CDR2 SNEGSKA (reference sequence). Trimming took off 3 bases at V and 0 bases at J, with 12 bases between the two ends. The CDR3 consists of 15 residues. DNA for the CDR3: TGCAGTGCTAGTTATGCCCGAAGCTCCTACAATGAGCAGTTCTTC. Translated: CSASYARSSYNEQFF.

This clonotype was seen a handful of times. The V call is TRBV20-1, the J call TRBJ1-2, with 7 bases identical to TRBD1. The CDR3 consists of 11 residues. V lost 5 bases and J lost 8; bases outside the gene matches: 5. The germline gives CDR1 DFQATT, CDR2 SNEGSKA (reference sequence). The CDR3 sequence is CSASDRAGYTF. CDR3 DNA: TGCAGTGCTTCTGACAGGGCAGGCTACACCTTC.

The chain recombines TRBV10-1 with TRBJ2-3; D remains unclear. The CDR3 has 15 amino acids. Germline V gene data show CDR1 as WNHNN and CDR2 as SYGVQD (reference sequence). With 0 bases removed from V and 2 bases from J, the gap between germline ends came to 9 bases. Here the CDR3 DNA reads TGCGCCAGCAGTGAGTCGACTCTTCACACAGATACGCAGTATTTT. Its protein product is CASSESTLHTDTQYF.

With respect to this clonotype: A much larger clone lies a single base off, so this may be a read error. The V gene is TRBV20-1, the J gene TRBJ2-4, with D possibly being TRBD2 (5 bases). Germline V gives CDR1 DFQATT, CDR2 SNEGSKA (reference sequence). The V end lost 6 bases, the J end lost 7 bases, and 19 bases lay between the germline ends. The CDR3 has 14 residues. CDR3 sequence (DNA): TGCAGTGCCCCGGGGAATAGGACTGGGAACATTCAGTACTTC. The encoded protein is CSAPGNRTGNIQYF.

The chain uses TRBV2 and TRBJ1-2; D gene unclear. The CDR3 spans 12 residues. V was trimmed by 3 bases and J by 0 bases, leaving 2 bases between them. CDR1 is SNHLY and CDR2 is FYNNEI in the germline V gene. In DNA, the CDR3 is TGTGCCAGCAGTGACCCTAACTATGGCTACACCTTC. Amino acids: CASSDPNYGYTF. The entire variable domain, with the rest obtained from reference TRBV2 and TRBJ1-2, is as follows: EPEVTQTPSHQVTQMGQEVILRCVPISNHLYFYWYRQILGQKVEFLVSFYNNEISEKSEIFDDQFSVERPDGSNFTLKIRSTKLEDSAMYFCASSDPNYGYTFGSGTRLTVV.

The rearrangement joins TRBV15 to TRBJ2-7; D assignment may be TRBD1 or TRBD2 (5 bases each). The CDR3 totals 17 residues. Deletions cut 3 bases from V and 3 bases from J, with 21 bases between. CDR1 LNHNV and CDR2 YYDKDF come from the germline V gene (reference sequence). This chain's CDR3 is CATSSSRSGRTYYEQYF. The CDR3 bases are TGTGCCACCAGCAGCTCCAGGTCGGGACGGACTTACTACGAGCAGTACTTC.

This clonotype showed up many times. The CDR3 sequence is CAIRTDEGTQYF. The CDR3 nucleotides are TGTGCCATCAGGACAGACGAGGGTACCCAGTACTTC. V gene TRBV10-3 combines with J gene TRBJ2-5; D may be TRBD1 or TRBD2 (5 bases each). This CDR3 has 12 amino acids. V lost 6 bases and J 8 bases, leaving 13 bases between the germline ends. CDR1 and CDR2 (germline): ENHRY, SYGVKD.

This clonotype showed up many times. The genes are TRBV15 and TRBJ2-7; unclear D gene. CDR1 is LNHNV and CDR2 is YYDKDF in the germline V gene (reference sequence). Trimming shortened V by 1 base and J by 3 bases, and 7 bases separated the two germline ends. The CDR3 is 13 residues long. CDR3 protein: CATSRGSNYEQYF. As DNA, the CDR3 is TGTGCCACCAGCAGAGGATCAAACTACGAGCAGTACTTC.

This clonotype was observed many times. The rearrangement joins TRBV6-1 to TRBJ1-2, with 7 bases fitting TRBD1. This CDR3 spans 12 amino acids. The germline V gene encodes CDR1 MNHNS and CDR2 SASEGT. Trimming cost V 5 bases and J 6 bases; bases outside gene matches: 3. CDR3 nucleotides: TGTGCCAGCAGTACCCAGGGGGATGGCTACACCTTC. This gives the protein CASSTQGDGYTF.

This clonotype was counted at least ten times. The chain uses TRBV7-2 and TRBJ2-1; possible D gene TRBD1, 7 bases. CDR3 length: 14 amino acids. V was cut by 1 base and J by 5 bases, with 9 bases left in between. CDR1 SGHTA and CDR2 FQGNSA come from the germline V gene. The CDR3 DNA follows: TGTGCCAGCAGCTTAGTCAGGGGGGACAATGAGCAGTTCTTC. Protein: CASSLVRGDNEQFF.

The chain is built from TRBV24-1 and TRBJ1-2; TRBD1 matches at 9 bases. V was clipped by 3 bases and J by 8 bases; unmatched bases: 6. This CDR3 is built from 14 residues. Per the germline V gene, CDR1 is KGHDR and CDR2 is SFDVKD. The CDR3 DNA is TGTGCCACCAGTGATCCGGGGACAGGGTGGGGCTACACCTTC. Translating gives CATSDPGTGWGYTF.

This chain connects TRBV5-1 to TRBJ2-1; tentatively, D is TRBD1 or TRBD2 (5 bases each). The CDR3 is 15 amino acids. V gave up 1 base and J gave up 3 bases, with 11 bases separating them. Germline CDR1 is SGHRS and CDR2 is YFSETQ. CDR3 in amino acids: CASSLRGVGYNEQFF. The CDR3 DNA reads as TGCGCCAGCAGCTTGCGAGGGGTAGGCTACAATGAGCAGTTCTTC.

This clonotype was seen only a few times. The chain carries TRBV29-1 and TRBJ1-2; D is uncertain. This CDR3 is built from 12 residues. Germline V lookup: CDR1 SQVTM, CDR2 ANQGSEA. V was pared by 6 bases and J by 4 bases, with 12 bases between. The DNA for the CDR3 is TGCAGCGTCCGACACGTCAGCTATGGCTACACCTTC. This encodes CSVRHVSYGYTF.

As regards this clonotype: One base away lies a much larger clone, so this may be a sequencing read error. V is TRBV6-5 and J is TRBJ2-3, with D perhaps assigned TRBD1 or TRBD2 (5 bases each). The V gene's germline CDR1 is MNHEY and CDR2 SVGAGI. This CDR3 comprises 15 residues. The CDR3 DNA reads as TGTGCCAGCAGTTACTCGTGGGGGAGCACAGATACGCATTATTTT. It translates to CASSYSWGSTDTHYF.

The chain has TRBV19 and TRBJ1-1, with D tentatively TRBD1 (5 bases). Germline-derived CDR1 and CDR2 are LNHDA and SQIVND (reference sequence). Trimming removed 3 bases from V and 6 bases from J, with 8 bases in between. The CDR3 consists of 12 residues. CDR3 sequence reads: CASSIGGSEAFF. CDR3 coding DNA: TGTGCCAGTAGTATCGGGGGGTCTGAAGCTTTCTTT.

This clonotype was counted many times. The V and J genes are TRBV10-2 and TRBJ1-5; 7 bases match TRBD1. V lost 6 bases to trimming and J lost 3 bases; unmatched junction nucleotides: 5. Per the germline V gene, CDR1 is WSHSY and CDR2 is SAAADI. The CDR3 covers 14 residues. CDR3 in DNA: TGCGCCAGCAGCCCGGGACAGATCAATCAGCCCCAGCATTTT. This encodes CASSPGQINQPQHF.